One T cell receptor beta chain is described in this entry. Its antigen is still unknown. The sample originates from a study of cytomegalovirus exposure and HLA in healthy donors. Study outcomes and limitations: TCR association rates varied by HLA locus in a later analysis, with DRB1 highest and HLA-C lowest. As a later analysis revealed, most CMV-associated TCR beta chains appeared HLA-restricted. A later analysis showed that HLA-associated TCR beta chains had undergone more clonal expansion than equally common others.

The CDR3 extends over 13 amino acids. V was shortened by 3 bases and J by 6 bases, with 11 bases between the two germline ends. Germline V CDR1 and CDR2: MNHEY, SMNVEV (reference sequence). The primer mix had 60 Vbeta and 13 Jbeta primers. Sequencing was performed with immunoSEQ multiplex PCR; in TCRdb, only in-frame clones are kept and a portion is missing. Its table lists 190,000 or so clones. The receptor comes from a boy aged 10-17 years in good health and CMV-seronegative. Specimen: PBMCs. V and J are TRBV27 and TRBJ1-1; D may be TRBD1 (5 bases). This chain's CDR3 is CASSFLGEAEAFF. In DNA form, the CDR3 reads TGTGCCAGCAGTTTTTTGGGGGAGGCTGAAGCTTTCTTT.